A single sample is the source of the 8 T cell receptor beta chains below, sequenced in a study of CD8 T cells in Susac syndrome. Reverse transcription of about 0.5 to 1 ug RNA was carried out with random hexamers. TCRdb called the immunoSEQ multiplex PCR reads again in MiXCR, with one record for every CDR3 protein. The table lists about 300,000 distinct CDR3 sequences, about 82% of them singletons. Sequenced material: CD8+ T cells from PBMCs. The origin of the receptors is a human donor with multiple sclerosis.

The chain recombines TRBV7-9 with TRBJ1-2, with D perhaps TRBD1 (6 bases). The ends were cut back, 0 bases at V and 2 bases at J, with 10 bases in the middle. Germline CDR1 is SEHNR and CDR2 is FQNEAQ (reference sequence). The CDR3 has 15 amino acids. CDR3 sequence reads: CASSLATGRNYGYTF. The CDR3 DNA follows: TGTGCCAGCAGCTTAGCGACAGGTCGAAACTATGGCTACACCTTC. Supplemented by reference TRBV7-9 and TRBJ1-2, the full variable domain reads DTGVSQNPRHKITKRGQNVTFRCDPISEHNRLYWYRQTLGQGPEFLTYFQNEAQLEKSRLLSDRFSAERPKGSFSTLEIQRTEQGDSAMYLCASSLATGRNYGYTFGSGTRLTVV.

This clonotype was counted a single time. The chain recombines TRBV6-1 with TRBJ2-7; the D gene is possibly TRBD1 (6 bases). The germline V and J ends were trimmed by 6 bases and 4 bases, with 22 bases remaining between them. The CDR3 has 16 amino acids. Germline values: CDR1 MNHNS, CDR2 SASEGT. CDR3 in DNA: TGTGCCAGCAGGGCACTCGGACAGTTTGGGGCATACGAGCAGTACTTC. The encoded protein is CASRALGQFGAYEQYF.

The rearrangement uses TRBV6-2 or TRBV6-3 and TRBJ1-2; D is unclear. Looked up from germline, CDR1 is MNHEY and CDR2 is SVGEGT. Trimming left V 5 bases short and J 4 bases short, with 8 bases between. The CDR3 is 12 residues long. CDR3 sequence: CASSPRPYGYTF. CDR3 coding DNA: TGTGCCAGCAGTCCCCGACCCTATGGCTACACCTTC.

This clonotype appeared a single time. The V call is TRBV20-1, the J call TRBJ2-7, with D perhaps being TRBD1 or TRBD2 (5 bases each). Trimming removed 0 bases at V and 2 bases at J, with 14 bases between. The CDR3 covers 15 residues. The V gene's germline CDR1 is DFQATT and CDR2 SNEGSKA (reference sequence). The CDR3: CSARDGGTATYEQYF. As DNA, the CDR3 is TGCAGTGCTAGAGATGGTGGGACCGCTACCTACGAGCAGTACTTC.

The V call is TRBV12-3 or TRBV12-4, the J call TRBJ1-2; D gene unclear. The V and J ends lost 7 bases and 3 bases respectively, with 12 bases between them. This CDR3 is 13 amino acids long. CDR3 amino acids: CASTALVDYGYTF. DNA for the CDR3: TGTGCCAGCACCGCGCTCGTGGACTATGGCTACACCTTC.

The chain carries TRBV2 and TRBJ2-3; no reliable D call. Deletions cut 6 bases from V and 14 bases from J, with 15 bases between. The CDR3 covers 11 residues. Per germline, CDR1 SNHLY and CDR2 FYNNEI. The CDR3 sequence: CASRAGPPPYF. Written as DNA, the CDR3 is TGTGCCAGCAGGGCCGGGCCACCTCCGTATTTT.

This clonotype was detected once. The chain uses TRBV7-9 and TRBJ2-1; 7 bases align to TRBD2. The length of the CDR3 is 15 residues. Trimming took 2 bases from V and 6 from J; bases not matched to a gene: 7. Per germline, CDR1 SEHNR and CDR2 FQNEAQ (reference sequence). CDR3 region: CASSLPSGGGNEQFF. DNA for the CDR3: TGTGCCAGCAGCTTACCCTCCGGCGGGGGCAATGAGCAGTTCTTC.

The V call is TRBV6-1, the J call TRBJ1-5, with 8 bases fitting TRBD1. J gave up 0 bases and V 5 bases, and 15 bases lay outside the gene matches. CDR1 MNHNS and CDR2 SASEGT come from the germline V gene. The CDR3 runs to 19 residues. The CDR3 protein is CASSPGQGGSEYSNQPQHF. CDR3 nucleotide sequence: TGTGCCAGCAGTCCTGGACAGGGAGGATCTGAGTATAGCAATCAGCCCCAGCATTTT.